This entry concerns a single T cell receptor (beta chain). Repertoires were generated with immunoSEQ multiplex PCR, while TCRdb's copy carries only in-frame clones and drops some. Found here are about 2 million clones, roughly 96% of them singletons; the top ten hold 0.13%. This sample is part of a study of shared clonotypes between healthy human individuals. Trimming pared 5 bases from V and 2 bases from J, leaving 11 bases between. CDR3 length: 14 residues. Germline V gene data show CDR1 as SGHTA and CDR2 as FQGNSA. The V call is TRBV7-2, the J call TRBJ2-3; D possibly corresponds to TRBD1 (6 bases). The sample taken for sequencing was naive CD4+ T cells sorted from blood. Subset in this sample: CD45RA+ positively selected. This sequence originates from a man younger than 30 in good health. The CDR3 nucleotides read TGTGCCAGCAGCCGACAGGTCACCACAGATACGCAGTATTTT. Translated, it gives CASSRQVTTDTQYF.